A single sample is the source of the 7 T cell receptor beta chains below, sequenced in a study of blood T cell repertoires in COVID-19. Data came from immunoSEQ multiplex PCR; TCRdb stores just in-frame clones and leaves some out. Among 300,000 or so clones listed, roughly 85% were seen once. Specimen: PBMCs or T cells enriched from blood (not recorded which). The receptors were sampled from a woman in her 30s who had recovered from COVID-19.

V gene TRBV5-1 combines with J gene TRBJ1-1, with 11 bases that match TRBD1. Germline V CDR1 and CDR2: SGHRS, YFSETQ. The V segment lost 4 bases and the J segment 6 bases; nucleotides outside the gene matches: 5. The CDR3 contains 14 residues. The chain's CDR3 is CASSLTGQGAEAFF. The CDR3 nucleotides read TGCGCCAGCAGCCTGACGGGACAGGGGGCTGAAGCTTTCTTT. The full variable domain, with the rest looked up from reference TRBV5-1 and TRBJ1-1, is KAGVTQTPRYLIKTRGQQVTLSCSPISGHRSVSWYQQTPGQGLQFLFEYFSETQRNKGNFPGRFSGRQFSNSRSEMNVSTLELGDSALYLCASSLTGQGAEAFFGQGTRLTVV.

The J gene is TRBJ1-4, the V gene TRBV4-3; no reliable D call. There are 16 residues in the CDR3. Per the germline V gene, CDR1 is LGHNA and CDR2 is YSLEER. V lost 0 bases to trimming and J lost 3 bases, with 11 bases between them. The chain's CDR3 is CASSQDRQAPNEKLFF. DNA of the CDR3: TGCGCCAGCAGCCAAGATCGTCAAGCACCTAATGAAAAACTGTTTTTT.

The chain employs TRBV9 and TRBJ1-3; a possible D gene is TRBD1 (5 bases). Germline values: CDR1 SGDLS, CDR2 YYNGEE. Trimming left V 0 bases short and J 0 bases short, with 10 bases between. The CDR3 is made up of 16 amino acids. CDR3 sequence (DNA): TGTGCCAGCAGCGTAGGGGGGGAAGTCTCTGGAAACACCATATATTTT. This codes for CASSVGGEVSGNTIYF.

The chain is built from TRBV5-6 and TRBJ1-3, with 7 bases aligning to TRBD1. The V and J ends lost 3 bases and 4 bases, in that order; junction bases with no gene match: 4. The germline CDR1 and CDR2 sequences are SGHDT and YYEEEE. This CDR3 comprises 14 residues. DNA for the CDR3: TGTGCCAGCAGCTGGTGGGGACAGGGAAACACCATATATTTT. It encodes CASSWWGQGNTIYF.

This sequence joins TRBV4-1 and TRBJ1-5; possible D gene TRBD1, 6 bases. The V gene's germline CDR1 is MGHRA and CDR2 YSYEKL. The CDR3 has 16 amino acids. Trimming took off 0 bases at V and 1 base at J, with 10 bases between the two ends. CDR3 loop: CASSQEGGDSNQPQHF. The CDR3 DNA reads as TGCGCCAGCAGCCAAGAAGGGGGAGACAGCAATCAGCCCCAGCATTTT.

This clone appeared a single time. The gene calls are TRBV19 and TRBJ2-1; D might be TRBD1 (7 bases). Germline loops: CDR1 LNHDA, CDR2 SQIVND (reference sequence). The CDR3 spans 15 residues. V lost 3 bases to trimming and J lost 2 bases, with 11 bases between them. The CDR3 DNA reads as TGTGCCAGTAGTATCGGAGGGGGCACCTACAATGAGCAGTTCTTC. This codes for CASSIGGGTYNEQFF.

This rearrangement joins TRBV4-3 to TRBJ2-7; possibly TRBD2 for D (5 bases). Germline assignment: CDR1 LGHNA and CDR2 YSLEER. This CDR3 has 13 amino acids. V was cut by 1 base and J by 6 bases, with 10 bases left in between. The DNA for the CDR3 is TGCGCCAGCAGCCAAGTTGGCGGGTTCGAGCAGTACTTC. Protein: CASSQVGGFEQYF.